This TCR beta chain was sequenced during a study of molecular identifiers for immune sequencing clone quantification. One entry per CDR3 protein results from TCRdb running MiXCR on the PCR reads. The repertoire holds about 300,000 distinct CDR3 sequences, with 20% to 25% as singletons. The CDR3 consists of 17 residues. CDR1 and CDR2 from the germline V gene are SQVTM and ANQGSEA. Trimming cost V 0 bases and J 6 bases, with 23 bases left between them. At least ten counts were recorded for this clonotype. The naive CD8 libraries originated from between roughly 19,000 and 1,000,000 sorted cells and drew on 10%, 30% or 50% RNA. For naive CD8 T cells, sorting used the CD8+CD4-CCR7+CD45RA+ phenotype.

Sequencing was performed on naive CD8+ T cells from blood, with Jurkat cell RNA spiked in. The subset denotes: FACS-sorted CD8+CD4-CCR7+CD45RA+ naive T cells. V gene TRBV29-1 combines with J gene TRBJ2-5; no clear D gene. This TCR was sampled from a human donor in good health. Some libraries in this study had Jurkat cell RNA spiked in. The CDR3 DNA sequence: TGCAGCGTTGAAGATCTTCATACGGGTAGGGCAGCGCAGACCCAGTACTTC. Translating gives CSVEDLHTGRAAQTQYF.